The next 18 T cell receptor beta chains were all read from a single sample in a study of blood T cell repertoires in COVID-19. Clones were sequenced by immunoSEQ multiplex PCR, and TCRdb holds only the in-frame ones, with some missing. This table holds fewer than 350,000 clones, 85% found once. The specimen was PBMCs or T cells enriched from blood (not recorded which). These TCRs come from a woman in her 30s who had been exposed to COVID-19.

The V and J genes are TRBV7-6 and TRBJ2-7; 8 bases map to TRBD2. The germline V gene has CDR1 SGHVS and CDR2 FNYEAQ. Losses at the gene ends were 5 bases for V and 5 bases for J; bases not matched to a gene: 14. The CDR3 consists of 16 residues. CDR3 sequence: CASSATLAGSPHEQYF. CDR3 sequence (DNA): TGTGCCAGCAGCGCTACGCTAGCGGGTTCCCCCCACGAGCAGTACTTC.

This chain uses TRBV27 with TRBJ1-6; D remains ambiguous. Germline V CDR1 and CDR2: MNHEY, SMNVEV (reference sequence). Trimming shortened V by 2 bases and J by 10 bases, and 12 bases separated the two germline ends. The CDR3 has 14 amino acids. The CDR3 DNA reads TGTGCCAGCAGTTTACGGCCGACTGAATCACCCCTCCACTTT. This encodes CASSLRPTESPLHF.

Written as DNA, the CDR3 is TGTGCCAGCAGAAAACGAGGGGGCCTGGTAATCAATGAGCAGTTCTTC. Translation gives CASRKRGGLVINEQFF. The V call is TRBV28, the J call TRBJ2-1; 7 bases are shared with TRBD1. Germline CDR1 and CDR2: MDHEN and SYDVKM. The CDR3 is 16 amino acids. V dropped 6 bases and J dropped 6; count of bases not matched to a gene: 14.

The genes are TRBV10-3 and TRBJ1-3; TRBD1 matches at 10 bases. CDR3 length equals 15 residues. Germline V gives CDR1 ENHRY, CDR2 SYGVKD. The junction had 3 bases not matched to a gene; V was cut back by 6 bases and J by 1 base. Here the CDR3 reads CAISRDRGSGNTIYF. The CDR3 DNA reads as TGTGCCATCAGCCGGGACAGGGGTTCTGGAAACACCATATATTTT.

V gene TRBV19 combines with J gene TRBJ1-2, with 11 nucleotides matching TRBD1. V was clipped by 6 bases and J by 6 bases; unmatched bases: 12. The germline gives CDR1 LNHDA, CDR2 SQIVND (reference sequence). The CDR3 runs to 16 residues. CDR3 nucleotide sequence: TGTGCCAGTAGCATATCCGGGACAGGGGGTCTTAATGGCTACACCTTC. The encoded protein is CASSISGTGGLNGYTF.

This clone was picked up one time. The chain employs TRBV7-8 and TRBJ1-1, with TRBD1 matching 8 bases. V lost 4 bases, J lost 0 bases, and 13 bases stayed unmatched. CDR1 and CDR2 (germline): SGHVS, FQNEAQ. The CDR3 consists of 18 residues. The CDR3 DNA reads as TGTGCCAGCAGCTCGCTTACCGGGACAGGCGTTATGAACACTGAAGCTTTCTTT. Its protein product is CASSSLTGTGVMNTEAFF.

The CDR3 loop reads CASSLARQEDEKLFF. CDR3 nucleotides: TGTGCCAGCAGCTTAGCTAGACAGGAGGATGAAAAACTGTTTTTT. This chain links TRBV7-9 with TRBJ1-4; D possibly corresponds to TRBD1 (6 bases). Germline CDR1 reads SEHNR; CDR2 reads FQNEAQ (reference sequence). This CDR3 is 15 amino acids long. V was clipped by 0 bases and J by 6 bases, with 11 bases between them.

J is TRBJ2-1 and V is TRBV27, with unresolved D. The V end lost 9 bases, the J end lost 0 bases, and 12 bases lay between the germline ends. Germline CDR1 is MNHEY and CDR2 is SMNVEV (reference sequence). CDR3 length: 14 residues. CDR3 region: CASRLLSSYNEQFF. CDR3 DNA: TGTGCCAGTCGACTCCTGAGCTCCTACAATGAGCAGTTCTTC.

This clone was seen a handful of times. This chain links TRBV5-1 with TRBJ2-7; TRBD1 matches 12 bases. Germline loops: CDR1 SGHRS, CDR2 YFSETQ. The CDR3 loop spans 16 amino acids. V was pared by 2 bases and J by 5 bases, with 8 bases of the junction left unmatched. The CDR3 DNA sequence: TGCGCCAGCAGCTTCCTGGGGACAGGGGGCAGCGACGAGCAGTACTTC. Amino acids: CASSFLGTGGSDEQYF.

The chain joins TRBV3-1 (or the pseudogene TRBV3-2) to TRBJ1-2, with D hard to call. Per germline, CDR1 LGHDT and CDR2 YNNKEL (reference sequence). V lost 3 bases and J lost 3, with 5 bases in between. The CDR3 loop spans 12 amino acids. The CDR3 sequence is CASSQYHYGYTF. CDR3 coding DNA: TGTGCCAGCAGCCAGTATCACTATGGCTACACCTTC.

The chain carries TRBV19 and TRBJ2-1, with D possibly being TRBD2 (5 bases). Germline lookup yields CDR1 LNHDA and CDR2 SQIVND (reference sequence). The CDR3 consists of 14 residues. V lost 4 bases and J 8 bases, leaving 15 bases between the germline ends. The CDR3 protein is CASSKRTTFDEQFF. As DNA, the CDR3 is TGTGCCAGTAGTAAGCGGACGACGTTTGATGAGCAGTTCTTC.

The J gene is TRBJ1-1, the V gene TRBV28; the D is unclear. Trimming removed 3 bases from V and 4 bases from J, with 12 bases in between. The CDR3 covers 14 residues. Germline V gene data show CDR1 as MDHEN and CDR2 as SYDVKM. The CDR3, as DNA: TGTGCCAGCAGTTTTCCGAATCGGGGCACTGAAGCTTTCTTT. It yields the protein CASSFPNRGTEAFF.

V and J are TRBV4-1 and TRBJ1-3; a possible D gene is TRBD1 (5 bases). Germline lookup yields CDR1 MGHRA and CDR2 YSYEKL. V lost 0 bases, J lost 4 bases, and 13 bases lay in between. The CDR3 contains 16 residues. Here the CDR3 DNA reads TGCGCCAGCAGCCAAGAATTCGGGGGATGGGGAAACACCATATATTTT. Encoded protein: CASSQEFGGWGNTIYF.

CDR3 bases: TGCGCCAGCAGCCCCTACGATGAGTCCTACGAGCAGTACTTC. It encodes CASSPYDESYEQYF. This chain links TRBV5-1 with TRBJ2-7; the D is unclear. There are 14 residues in the CDR3. CDR1 SGHRS and CDR2 YFSETQ come from the germline V gene. With 4 bases removed from V and 1 base from J, the gap between germline ends came to 12 bases.

CDR3: CASSLGLVGTGELFF. DNA for the CDR3: TGTGCCAGCAGCCTCGGACTAGTGGGTACCGGGGAGCTGTTTTTT. The chain employs TRBV5-6 and TRBJ2-2, with TRBD2 identical over 7 bases. Germline V gives CDR1 SGHDT, CDR2 YYEEEE. V lost 4 bases and J lost 5; bases outside the gene matches: 8. The CDR3 runs to 15 residues.

The J gene is TRBJ2-3, the V gene TRBV3-1 (or the pseudogene TRBV3-2), with D possibly TRBD2 on 5 matching bases. The germline gives CDR1 LGHDT, CDR2 YNNKEL (reference sequence). This CDR3 spans 15 amino acids. Between the trimmed V and J ends, which lost 1 base and 2 bases, there was a span of 10 bases. The CDR3 region is CASSQGGLNTDTQYF. The CDR3, as DNA: TGTGCCAGCAGCCAAGGCGGGCTGAACACAGATACGCAGTATTTT.

The chain is built from TRBV10-3 and TRBJ2-5, with TRBD2 matching 11 bases. The CDR3 is 12 amino acids. V was clipped by 11 bases and J by 6 bases; unmatched bases: 5. Germline V CDR1 and CDR2: ENHRY, SYGVKD. CDR3 nucleotide sequence: TGTGCCCCTACTAGCGGGAGAAAGACCCAGTACTTC. This encodes CAPTSGRKTQYF.

The J gene is TRBJ2-3, the V gene TRBV12-5; D may be TRBD1 (5 bases). Trimming removed 7 bases at V and 1 base at J, with 9 bases between. The CDR3 spans 13 residues. Germline CDR1 and CDR2: LGHNT and FRNRAP. The CDR3: CASVSGRTDTQYF. CDR3 bases: TGTGCTAGTGTATCAGGGCGCACAGATACGCAGTATTTT.